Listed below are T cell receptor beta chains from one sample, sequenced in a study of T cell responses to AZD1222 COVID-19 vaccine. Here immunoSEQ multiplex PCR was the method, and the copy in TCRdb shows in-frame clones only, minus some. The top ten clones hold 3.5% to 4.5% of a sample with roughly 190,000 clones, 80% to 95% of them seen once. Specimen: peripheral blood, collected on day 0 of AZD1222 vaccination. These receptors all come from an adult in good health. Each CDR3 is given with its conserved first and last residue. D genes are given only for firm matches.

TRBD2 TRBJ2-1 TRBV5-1 TGCGCCAGCAGCTTGGATAAACTAGCGGGGGGGCCCGATGAGCAGTTCTTC CASSLDKLAGGPDEQFF
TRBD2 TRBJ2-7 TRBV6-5 TGTGCCAGCAGTTTCCGGGAGGGCCTTCTGTCCTACGAGCAGTACTTC CASSFREGLLSYEQYF
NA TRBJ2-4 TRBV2 TGTGCCAGCAGTGTGTCAGTCCCGAGTTCGTACTTC CASSVSVPSSYF
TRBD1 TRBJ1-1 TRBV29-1 TGCAGCGTGGGAGGGCAGGGGGGCACTGAAGCTTTCTTT CSVGGQGGTEAFF
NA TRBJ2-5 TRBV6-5 TGTGCCAGCAAAGGGCTTGCCGCGGAGACCCAGTACTTC CASKGLAAETQYF
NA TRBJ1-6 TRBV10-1 TGCGCCAGCAGTGAAAAGGCGAATTCACCCCTCCACTTT CASSEKANSPLHF
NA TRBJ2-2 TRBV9 TGTGCCAGCAGCGTAGTATACACCGGGGAGCTGTTTTTT CASSVVYTGELFF
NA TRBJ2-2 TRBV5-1 TGCGCCAGCAGCTTGACCATGGGACGGTCAACCGGGGAGCTGTTTTTT CASSLTMGRSTGELFF
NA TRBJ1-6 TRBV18 TGTGCCAGCTCACAGAGGAGCTACGGTGATTATAATTCACCCCTCCACTTT CASSQRSYGDYNSPLHF
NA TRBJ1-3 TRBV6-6 TGTGCCAGCAGTTACTCTGAGAACACCATATATTTT CASSYSENTIYF
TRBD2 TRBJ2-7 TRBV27 TGTGCCAGCAGTCTCAGGACTAGCGGTCGGGCGGAGCAGTACTTC CASSLRTSGRAEQYF
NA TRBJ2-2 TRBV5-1 TGCGCCAGCAGCTTGGCGCCTACCGAGAACACCGGGGAGCTGTTTTTT CASSLAPTENTGELFF
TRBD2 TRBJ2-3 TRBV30 TGTGCCTGGAGCCTCGGACCAGCGGGGAGCACAGATACGCAGTATTTT CAWSLGPAGSTDTQYF
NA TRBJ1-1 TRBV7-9 TGTGCCAGCAGACTCGATATGGGGTCTGAAGCTTTCTTT CASRLDMGSEAFF
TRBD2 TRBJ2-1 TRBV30 TGTGCCTGGAGTGTAAGGGGGACTAGCGGGAGGGTGCAGTTCTTC CAWSVRGTSGRVQFF
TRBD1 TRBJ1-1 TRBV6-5 TGTGCCAGCAGGGAGGACAGGATGAACACTGAAGCTTTCTTT CASREDRMNTEAFF